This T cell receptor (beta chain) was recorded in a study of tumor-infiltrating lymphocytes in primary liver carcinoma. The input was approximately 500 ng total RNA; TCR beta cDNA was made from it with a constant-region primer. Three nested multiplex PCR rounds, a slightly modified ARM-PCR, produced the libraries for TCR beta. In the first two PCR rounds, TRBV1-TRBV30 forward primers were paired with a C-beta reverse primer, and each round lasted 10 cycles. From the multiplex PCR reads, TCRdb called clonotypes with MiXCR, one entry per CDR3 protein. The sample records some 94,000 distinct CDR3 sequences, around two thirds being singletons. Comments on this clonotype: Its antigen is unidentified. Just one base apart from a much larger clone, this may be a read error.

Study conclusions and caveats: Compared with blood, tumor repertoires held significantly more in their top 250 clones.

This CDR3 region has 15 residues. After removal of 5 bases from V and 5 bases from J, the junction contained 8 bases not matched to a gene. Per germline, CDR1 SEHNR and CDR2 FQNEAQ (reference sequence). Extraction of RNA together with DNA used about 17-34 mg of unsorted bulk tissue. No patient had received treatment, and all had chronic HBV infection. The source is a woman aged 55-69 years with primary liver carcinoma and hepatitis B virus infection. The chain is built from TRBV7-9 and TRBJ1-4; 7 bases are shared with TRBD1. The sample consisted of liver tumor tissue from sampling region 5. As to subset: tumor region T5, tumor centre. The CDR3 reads CASSPPAGGNEKLFF. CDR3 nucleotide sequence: TGTGCCAGCAGCCCCCCGGCAGGGGGAAATGAAAAACTGTTTTTT.